These 5 T cell receptor beta chains were all obtained from the same sample, sequenced in a study of neoadjuvant nivolumab and ipilimumab in lung cancer. Profiled with immunoSEQ multiplex PCR; TCRdb holds only in-frame clones, not every one. The sample shows roughly 39,000 clones, nearly 90% of them seen only once. The sample in question was peripheral blood, obtained before neoadjuvant nivolumab, alone or with ipilimumab. The receptor source for this set is an adult with non-small cell lung cancer.

The rearrangement joins TRBV5-1 to TRBJ2-7; TRBD1 might be the D (6 bases). V was trimmed by 0 bases and J by 0 bases, leaving 10 bases between them. The germline V gene has CDR1 SGHRS and CDR2 YFSETQ. The CDR3 covers 15 residues. CDR3 DNA: TGCGCCAGCAGCTTGGACAGGGTGAGCTCCTACGAGCAGTACTTC. Residues: CASSLDRVSSYEQYF. The variable domain in full, completed from reference TRBV5-1 and TRBJ2-7, reads KAGVTQTPRYLIKTRGQQVTLSCSPISGHRSVSWYQQTPGQGLQFLFEYFSETQRNKGNFPGRFSGRQFSNSRSEMNVSTLELGDSALYLCASSLDRVSSYEQYFGPGTRLTVT.

This chain links TRBV30 with TRBJ2-2; possibly TRBD1 for D (6 bases). V lost 0 bases and J lost 2, with 7 bases in between. This CDR3 region has 14 residues. The germline CDR1 and CDR2 sequences are GTSNPN and SVGIG (reference sequence). The CDR3 region has the DNA TGTGCCTGGAGTGTACAGGGAAACACCGGGGAGCTGTTTTTT. Amino acid sequence: CAWSVQGNTGELFF.

J is TRBJ2-3 and V is TRBV4-3, with a weak D call TRBD2 (6 bases). The CDR3 is 18 residues long. V dropped 0 bases and J dropped 2 bases, with 18 bases sitting between them. CDR1 is LGHNA, CDR2 YSLEER, per germline. The CDR3 loop is CASSQEGGGSGYTDTQYF. Written as DNA, the CDR3 is TGCGCCAGCAGCCAAGAAGGTGGGGGGAGCGGATACACAGATACGCAGTATTTT.

The table lists this clone with a few counts. The chain employs TRBV9 and TRBJ1-2; D is perhaps TRBD1 (5 bases). Germline V gene data show CDR1 as SGDLS and CDR2 as YYNGEE. This CDR3 comprises 12 residues. With 4 bases removed from V and 8 bases from J, the gap between germline ends came to 12 bases. This CDR3 is CASSMQGRGYTF. CDR3 bases: TGTGCCAGCAGCATGCAGGGTCGGGGCTACACCTTC. The variable domain in full, with the rest retrieved from reference TRBV9 and TRBJ1-2, is DSGVTQTPKHLITATGQRVTLRCSPRSGDLSVYWYQQSLDQGLQFLIQYYNGEERAKGNILERFSAQQFPDLHSELNLSSLELGDSALYFCASSMQGRGYTFGSGTRLTVV.

This chain joins TRBV18 and TRBJ1-4; D is uncertain. CDR1 and CDR2 (germline): KGHSH, LQKENI. Trimming cost V 5 bases and J 4 bases, with 11 bases left between them. There are 14 residues in the CDR3. The CDR3 is CASSGLRDNEKLFF. As DNA, the CDR3 is TGTGCCAGCTCAGGGCTACGGGATAATGAAAAACTGTTTTTT.